Listed below are T cell receptor beta chains from one sample, sequenced in a study of beta chain features in type 1 diabetes. Clones were read by immunoSEQ multiplex PCR, and TCRdb kept only the in-frame ones, dropping some. The sample records approximately 470,000 clones, roughly 31% being singletons. Source material: naive CD4+ T cells from blood. Receptors were obtained from a man younger than 35 in good health. CDR3s include the opening cysteine and the closing phenylalanine or tryptophan. D genes are given only for firm matches. Size tells how often a clone was seen (once, few, many) or the class of an expanded clone, and some rows leave it out.

v_call,clone_size,d_call,j_call,cdr3_nt,cdr3_aa
TRBV5-1,NA,TRBD2,TRBJ2-1,TGCGCCAGCAGCCACCCGGGACTAGCGGACTACAATGAGCAGTTCTTC,CASSHPGLADYNEQFF
TRBV7-2,NA,TRBD2,TRBJ2-7,TGTGCCAGCAGCCTGACTAGCGGGATCTCCTACGAGCAGTACTTC,CASSLTSGISYEQYF
TRBV7-2,NA,NA,TRBJ1-5,TGTGCCAGCAGCTTAGTGGGAGGACAGCCCCAGCATTTT,CASSLVGGQPQHF
TRBV30,NA,NA,TRBJ2-1,TGTGCCTGGAACGGGGCCCATCTACAGGGTGAGCAGTTCTTC,CAWNGAHLQGEQFF
TRBV30,NA,NA,TRBJ2-7,TGTGCCTGGGGCAGGGCCTACGAGCAGTACTTC,CAWGRAYEQYF
TRBV4-1,few,NA,TRBJ2-5,TGCGCCAGCAGCCAGGGACGGGGTGAGACCCAGTACTTC,CASSQGRGETQYF
TRBV29-1,few,NA,TRBJ2-3,TGCAGCGTTGTCGAAGACACAGATACGCAGTATTTT,CSVVEDTDTQYF
TRBV27,NA,TRBD1,TRBJ1-2,TGTGCCAGCAGTCCGTACAGGGGGCAATATGGCTACACCTTC,CASSPYRGQYGYTF
TRBV7-9,NA,NA,TRBJ2-7,TGTGCCAGCAGCTTAGAAGAAAAGACTCCCTACGAGCAGTACTTC,CASSLEEKTPYEQYF
TRBV30,NA,NA,TRBJ2-1,TGTGCCTGGAGGGACTACAATGAGCAGTTCTTC,CAWRDYNEQFF
TRBV14,NA,NA,TRBJ2-2,TGTGCCAGCGGCGGGGCCGGGGAGCTGTTTTTT,CASGGAGELFF
TRBV29-1,few,TRBD1,TRBJ1-1,TGCAGCGTGGGACAGGGGATCACTGAAGCTTTCTTT,CSVGQGITEAFF
TRBV28,few,TRBD1,TRBJ2-5,TGTGCCAGCAGTTTGCTCGACAGGGACCAAGAGACCCAGTACTTC,CASSLLDRDQETQYF
TRBV28,few,TRBD2,TRBJ2-2,TGTGCCAGCAGCCCCTTAGGGAGGGCCTTTAGCACCGGGGAGCTGTTTTTT,CASSPLGRAFSTGELFF
TRBV5-4,NA,NA,TRBJ2-5,TGTGCCAGCAGCTTAAGAGGGGAAGAGACCCAGTACTTC,CASSLRGEETQYF
TRBV9,few,TRBD2,TRBJ2-1,TGTGCCAGCAGCGTAGGCGGGAGTGCCTACAATGAGCAGTTCTTC,CASSVGGSAYNEQFF
TRBV6-1,NA,TRBD2,TRBJ2-7,TGTGCCAGCAGTGGATCGACTAGCGTGTCCTACGAGCAGTACTTC,CASSGSTSVSYEQYF
TRBV5-1,NA,TRBD2,TRBJ2-3,TGCGCCAGCAGCTTGGTAGTACTAGCGTCTAGCACAGATACGCAGTATTTT,CASSLVVLASSTDTQYF
TRBV5-1,NA,NA,TRBJ2-7,TGCGCCAGCAGCTTGCTGGGGGTAAACGAGCAGTACTTC,CASSLLGVNEQYF
TRBV11-2,NA,NA,TRBJ2-7,TGTGCCAGCAGCTTAAATAGCGAGCAGTACTTC,CASSLNSEQYF
TRBV4-2,few,NA,TRBJ2-1,TGTGCCAGCAGCCTATCGTCGCTAGTGACCTACAATGAGCAGTTCTTC,CASSLSSLVTYNEQFF
TRBV30,NA,NA,TRBJ1-2,TGTGCCTGGAGCCCTAGGGCCTTGGGCTACACCTTC,CAWSPRALGYTF
TRBV4-3,few,NA,TRBJ2-4,TGCGCCAGCAGCCAAGATCAGGGAGCCAAAAACATTCAGTACTTC,CASSQDQGAKNIQYF
TRBV30,few,TRBD2,TRBJ2-1,TGTGCCTGGAGTCAATGGACTAGTCAGGGTAGTAATGAGCAGTTCTTC,CAWSQWTSQGSNEQFF
TRBV10-3,NA,NA,TRBJ2-1,TGTGCCATCCGTAAGGAGGGGATTTACAATGAGCAGTTCTTC,CAIRKEGIYNEQFF
TRBV6-6,NA,NA,TRBJ2-3,TGTGCCAGCAGTTACACCGGGGGCAGCACAGATACGCAGTATTTT,CASSYTGGSTDTQYF
TRBV4-3,NA,NA,TRBJ2-2,TGCGCCAGCAGCCAAGTATTTGACGGGAGTAATCTCGCCGGGGAGCTGTTTTTT,CASSQVFDGSNLAGELFF
TRBV5-1,few,NA,TRBJ2-7,TGCGCCAGCAGCTTGCTGGACGGGGTATACGAGCAGTACTTC,CASSLLDGVYEQYF
TRBV5-1,NA,TRBD1,TRBJ2-7,TGCGCCAGCAGCTTGGAGGACAGGGCCTACGAGCAGTACTTC,CASSLEDRAYEQYF
TRBV5-1,NA,TRBD2,TRBJ2-3,TGCGCCAGCAGCTTGGCCGATAGCGGGAGGGCGGATACGCAGTATTTT,CASSLADSGRADTQYF
TRBV30,NA,NA,TRBJ1-5,TGTGCCTGGAGTGTAGGGGGACTCAATCAGCCCCAGCATTTT,CAWSVGGLNQPQHF
TRBV6-5,NA,TRBD2,TRBJ2-3,TGTGCCAGCAGCCTAGCGGATAGCACAGATACGCAGTATTTT,CASSLADSTDTQYF
TRBV25-1,NA,NA,TRBJ2-7,TGTGCCAGCAGTGACTTCGGCCGGTACGAGCAGTACTTC,CASSDFGRYEQYF
TRBV9,once,NA,TRBJ2-5,TGTGCCAGCAGCGGGGGGATCGGAGAGACCCAGTACTTC,CASSGGIGETQYF
TRBV15,NA,NA,TRBJ1-5,TGTGCCACCAGCGCTTCGAGAGGAAATCAGCCCCAGCATTTT,CATSASRGNQPQHF
TRBV11-2,once,NA,TRBJ2-1,TGTGCCAGCAGCTTAGAAGTGCGTTCGTCTCTGTTCTTC,CASSLEVRSSLFF
TRBV29-1,few,NA,TRBJ2-7,TGCAGCGTTGTGACACCCTTGAGGGGGAGGGAGTACTTC,CSVVTPLRGREYF
TRBV2,NA,NA,TRBJ2-6,TGTGCCAGTACGGACCCCTCCACTGGGGCCAACGTCCTGACTTTC,CASTDPSTGANVLTF
TRBV2,NA,NA,TRBJ2-4,TGTGCCAGCAGTGCCAAAAACATTCAGTACTTC,CASSAKNIQYF
TRBV5-4,few,NA,TRBJ2-7,TGTGCCAGCACCAATTCCAAGGACGGGACCTACGAGCAGTACTTC,CASTNSKDGTYEQYF
TRBV9,NA,TRBD2,TRBJ2-4,TGTGCCAGCAGCGTGACCTCCGGGACTAGCGGGGGGAACATTCAGTACTTC,CASSVTSGTSGGNIQYF
TRBV9,NA,NA,TRBJ2-5,TGTGCCAGCAGCGTAGTAGGAGGTTCAGCCACCCAAGAGACCCAGTACTTC,CASSVVGGSATQETQYF